The 4 T cell receptor beta chains listed next were all sequenced from one sample in a study of blood T cell repertoires in COVID-19 (dated by TCRdb to about 2020). Libraries were constructed by the immunoSEQ multiplex PCR assay. This immuneACCESS table, as held by TCRdb, lists in-frame sequences with V and J called but not all clones. Of the missing ones, under half trace to an unresolved V gene in checked studies; the others have no known cause. The sample includes 250,000 to 300,000 clones, with around nine tenths observed a single time. Clones ranked in the top ten supply about 4.2% of the sample. Sample: peripheral blood. The receptor set was obtained from a man in his forties with acute or convalescent COVID-19.

This clone was counted between two and nine times. This sequence joins TRBV2 and TRBJ1-2; tentatively, D is TRBD1 (6 bases). Germline lookup yields CDR1 SNHLY and CDR2 FYNNEI. The CDR3 length is 14 residues. V was pared by 6 bases and J by 3 bases, with 14 bases between. The CDR3 region is CASRGAGGHYGYTF. The CDR3 DNA reads TGTGCCAGCAGGGGGGCGGGTGGTCACTATGGCTACACCTTC.

CDR3 nucleotides: TGTGCCAGCAGCTCGACAGGGATTAATCAGCCCCAGCATTTT. Amino acid sequence: CASSSTGINQPQHF. The rearrangement uses TRBV7-2 and TRBJ1-5, with 7 bases matching TRBD1. V lost 4 bases to trimming and J lost 4 bases; unmatched junction nucleotides: 4. Per germline, CDR1 SGHTA and CDR2 FQGNSA. CDR3 length: 14 residues.

V is TRBV7-9 and J is TRBJ2-7; TRBD2 agrees at 7 bases. Germline CDR1 reads SEHNR; CDR2 reads FQNEAQ (reference sequence). CDR3 length equals 12 residues. V trimming: 5 bases; J trimming: 6 bases; junction bases outside the gene matches: 4. The CDR3 region is CASSTGGGEQYF. CDR3 nucleotides: TGTGCCAGCAGCACCGGCGGGGGCGAGCAGTACTTC.

The V gene is TRBV5-4, the J gene TRBJ1-2; tentatively, D is TRBD1 (5 bases). Germline V lookup: CDR1 SGHNT, CDR2 YYREEE (reference sequence). V shed 4 bases and J shed 4 bases, with 8 bases lying between them. The CDR3 runs 12 residues. The CDR3 nucleotides read TGTGCCAGCAGCACCGACAGCTATGGCTACACCTTC. Encoded protein: CASSTDSYGYTF. Using reference TRBV5-4 and TRBJ1-2 for the parts outside the CDR3, the full variable domain is ETGVTQSPTHLIKTRGQQVTLRCSSQSGHNTVSWYQQALGQGPQFIFQYYREEENGRGNFPPRFSGLQFPNYSSELNVNALELDDSALYLCASSTDSYGYTFGSGTRLTVV.